This T cell receptor (beta chain) stems from a study of low-dose radiotherapy and immunotherapy resistance in tumors. At the level of the study: Every two weeks, one day ahead of radiation and immunotherapy, cyclophosphamide 200 mg/m2 was given (intravenously). A dose of 300 mg of oral aspirin was taken by patients daily for four cycles from cycle 1 day 1.

This CDR3 comprises 20 residues. CDR1 and CDR2 (germline): MGHRA, YSYEKL. With 4 bases clipped from V and 6 bases from J, the junction kept 18 bases outside the gene matches. Primers used for first-strand cDNA, a TRAV- and TRBV-specific set, covered both alpha and beta chains. TCR amplification used 15 to 20 PCR cycles, a constant-region primer and a V-primer adapter. In TCRdb, the reads were re-called with MiXCR into one record per CDR3 protein. The table lists 65,000 to 90,000 distinct CDR3 sequences, 15% to 20% of them singletons. This clonotype was seen repeatedly, ten times or more. The time point: before trial treatment.

This TCR was sampled from a male donor with prostate cancer. This chain joins TRBV4-1 and TRBJ2-2, with TRBD2 matching over 12 bases. The specimen was PBMCs, collected before treatment. The CDR3 region is CASSLTTSGSMWLGSGELFF. DNA for the CDR3: TGCGCCAGCAGCCTAACGACTAGCGGGAGTATGTGGTTAGGTTCCGGGGAGCTGTTTTTT.